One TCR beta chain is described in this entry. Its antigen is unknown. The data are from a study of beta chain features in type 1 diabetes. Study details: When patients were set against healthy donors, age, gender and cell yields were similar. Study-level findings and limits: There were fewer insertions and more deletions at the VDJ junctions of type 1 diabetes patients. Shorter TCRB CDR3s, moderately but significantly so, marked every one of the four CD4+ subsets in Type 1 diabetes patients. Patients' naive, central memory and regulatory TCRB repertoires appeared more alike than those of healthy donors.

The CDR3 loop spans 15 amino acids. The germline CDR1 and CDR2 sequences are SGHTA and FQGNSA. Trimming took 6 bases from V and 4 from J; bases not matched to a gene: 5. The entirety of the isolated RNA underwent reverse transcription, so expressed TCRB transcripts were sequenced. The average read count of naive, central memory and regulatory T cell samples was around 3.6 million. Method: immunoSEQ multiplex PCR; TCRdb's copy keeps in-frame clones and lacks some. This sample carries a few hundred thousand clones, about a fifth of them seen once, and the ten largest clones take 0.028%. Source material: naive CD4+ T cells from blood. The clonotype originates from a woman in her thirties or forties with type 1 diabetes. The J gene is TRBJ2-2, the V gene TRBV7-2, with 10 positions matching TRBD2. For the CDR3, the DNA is TGTGCCAGCAGGAAGGGACTAGCGATCACCGGGGAGCTGTTTTTT. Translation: CASRKGLAITGELFF.